The 22 T cell receptor beta chains below were found in one sample sequenced in a study of T cell responses to AZD1222 COVID-19 vaccine. Only in-frame clones appear in the TCRdb table, and some are missing; sequencing was by immunoSEQ multiplex PCR. Of some 150,000 clones listed, around 90% are singletons. This material consisted of peripheral blood, taken on day 0 of MenACWY control vaccination. The receptors here all came from an adult in good health.

The chain recombines TRBV6-5 with TRBJ1-1, with D uncertain. CDR1 is MNHEY and CDR2 is SVGAGI in the germline V gene. CDR3 length equals 14 residues. Deletions cut 6 bases from V and 6 bases from J, with 17 bases between. CDR3 sequence: CASRVPGSDPEAFF. The CDR3 DNA reads TGTGCCAGCAGGGTGCCGGGTTCGGACCCTGAAGCTTTCTTT.

The chain combines TRBV3-1 (or the pseudogene TRBV3-2) with TRBJ2-1; the match to TRBD2 covers 8 bases. Germline V CDR1 and CDR2: LGHDT, YNNKEL (reference sequence). CDR3 size: 11 residues. V lost 8 bases, J lost 15 bases, and 9 bases stayed unmatched. The DNA of the CDR3 is TGTGCCAGCGGGCCAGCGGGAGCGGGGTTCTTC. Translating it yields CASGPAGAGFF.

This chain uses TRBV28 with TRBJ1-2; tentatively, D is TRBD1 (6 bases). Germline CDR1 is MDHEN and CDR2 is SYDVKM. V was trimmed by 5 bases and J by 8 bases, leaving 12 bases between them. CDR3 length: 12 residues. CDR3 in amino acids: CASSTGLGGYTF. The CDR3, as DNA: TGTGCCAGCAGTACAGGGCTTGGGGGCTACACCTTC.

The rearrangement uses TRBV7-8 and TRBJ2-1, with 8 bases that match TRBD2. This CDR3 has 16 amino acids. Trimming took 5 bases from V and 0 from J; bases not matched to a gene: 6. Germline values: CDR1 SGHVS, CDR2 FQNEAQ. CDR3 bases: TGTGCCAGCAGCCCCCAGCGGGAGAGCTCCTACAATGAGCAGTTCTTC. It codes for CASSPQRESSYNEQFF.

The CDR3 protein is CASSQETEGNYGYTF. The CDR3 DNA sequence: TGTGCCAGCAGCCAAGAGACCGAGGGAAACTATGGCTACACCTTC. This rearrangement joins TRBV4-2 to TRBJ1-2, with D unresolved. The CDR3 totals 15 residues. Trimming left V 0 bases short and J 2 bases short, with 10 bases between. The germline CDR1 and CDR2 sequences are LGHNA and YNFKEQ.

This clone was seen just once. The chain carries TRBV7-2 and TRBJ1-4, with 7 bases matching TRBD1. CDR1 and CDR2 from the germline V gene are SGHTA and FQGNSA. This CDR3 region has 16 residues. The trim removed 5 bases at V and 2 bases at J, leaving 8 bases unmatched. In DNA form, the CDR3 reads TGTGCCAGCAGCAGCCGGGACAGAATTACTAATGAAAAACTGTTTTTT. Its translation: CASSSRDRITNEKLFF.

The chain joins TRBV11-1 to TRBJ1-1, with D unresolved. CDR1 is SGHAT and CDR2 is FQDESV in the germline V gene (reference sequence). The CDR3 totals 11 residues. Trimming stripped 5 bases from V and 5 bases from J, with 6 bases between. CDR3 sequence (DNA): TGTGCCAGCAGCCTACGGACTGAAGCTTTCTTT. Protein sequence: CASSLRTEAFF.

This clone was seen a single time. The chain carries TRBV30 and TRBJ2-2; D is perhaps TRBD1 or TRBD2 (5 bases each). Deletions cut 8 bases from V and 1 base from J, with 8 bases between. This CDR3 contains 12 residues. Germline CDR1 and CDR2: GTSNPN and SVGIG (reference sequence). CDR3 sequence: CAGTENTGELFF. DNA of the CDR3: TGTGCCGGGACGGAGAACACCGGGGAGCTGTTTTTT.

The V call is TRBV6-6, the J call TRBJ1-5; no firm D call. Germline assignment: CDR1 MNHNY and CDR2 SVGAGI (reference sequence). V lost 4 bases, J lost 0 bases, and 7 bases lay in between. The CDR3 runs 14 residues. CDR3 coding DNA: TGTGCCAGCAGTTTTAGCGGTAGCAATCAGCCCCAGCATTTT. Its translation: CASSFSGSNQPQHF.

This clone has just one count. V and J are TRBV27 and TRBJ2-1; 9 nucleotides match TRBD2. The CDR3 has 18 residues. Germline CDR1 reads MNHEY; CDR2 reads SMNVEV (reference sequence). J lost 6 bases, V lost 0 bases, and 12 bases had no gene match. The CDR3 DNA is TGTGCCAGCAGTTTATCAAGGTCAAGGACTAGCGAACGCAATGAGCAGTTCTTC. Translating gives CASSLSRSRTSERNEQFF.

The chain has TRBV4-1 and TRBJ1-3, with D perhaps TRBD1 (5 bases). From germline, CDR1 is MGHRA and CDR2 YSYEKL. The germline V and J ends were trimmed by 0 bases and 0 bases, with 9 bases remaining between them. The CDR3 is made up of 16 amino acids. The CDR3 sequence is CASSQEEGLSGNTIYF. Here the CDR3 DNA reads TGCGCCAGCAGCCAAGAAGAGGGACTCTCTGGAAACACCATATATTTT.

This sequence joins TRBV6-4 and TRBJ2-3; 11 positions agree with TRBD2. V gave up 6 bases and J gave up 5 bases; unmatched junction bases: 7. Germline V CDR1 and CDR2: MRHNA, SNTAGT. The CDR3 is made up of 15 amino acids. CDR3 bases: TGTGCCAGCAGCCCTCTCGGACTAGCGGGAGATACGCAGTATTTT. This encodes CASSPLGLAGDTQYF.

The chain carries TRBV28 and TRBJ2-7; 7 positions match TRBD2. This CDR3 comprises 15 residues. The V gene end was trimmed by 8 bases and the J gene end by 3 bases; junction bases not matched to a gene: 13. Germline V lookup: CDR1 MDHEN, CDR2 SYDVKM. The CDR3 reads CASVSLGTTLYEQYF. The CDR3 coding sequence is TGTGCCAGCGTTTCTCTAGGGACTACCCTCTACGAGCAGTACTTC.

This chain links TRBV9 with TRBJ1-6; no clear D. The CDR3 loop spans 16 amino acids. Deletions cut 3 bases from V and 0 bases from J, with 10 bases between. Germline V gives CDR1 SGDLS, CDR2 YYNGEE. The CDR3 DNA follows: TGTGCCAGCAGCGCGACCCTGAGCTCCTATAATTCACCCCTCCACTTT. Translation gives CASSATLSSYNSPLHF.

The V gene is TRBV6-5, the J gene TRBJ1-6, with D possibly being TRBD1 (5 bases). From germline, CDR1 is MNHEY and CDR2 SVGAGI. Trimming cost V 6 bases and J 7 bases, with 13 bases left between them. The CDR3 consists of 14 residues. As DNA, the CDR3 is TGTGCCAGCAGCCCCCTGGGGGAGAATTCACCCCTCCACTTT. Translation gives CASSPLGENSPLHF.

The chain is built from TRBV9 and TRBJ2-1, with 11 bases that match TRBD2. The trim removed 4 bases at V and 4 bases at J, leaving 4 bases unmatched. The CDR3 spans 15 residues. Germline CDR1 is SGDLS and CDR2 is YYNGEE. The CDR3 spells CASSRRTSGYNEQFF. As DNA, the CDR3 is TGTGCCAGCAGCCGCCGGACTAGCGGGTACAATGAGCAGTTCTTC.

V usage is TRBV23-1 and J usage is TRBJ1-5, with no clear D. TRBV23-1 is identified as an open reading frame with a role that is uncertain. The CDR3 is made up of 20 amino acids. With 5 bases removed from V and 0 bases from J, the gap between germline ends came to 26 bases. CDR3 sequence: CASSSPNSRAPRLSNQPQHF. CDR3 DNA: TGCGCCAGCAGTTCTCCTAATTCCCGGGCTCCACGCCTTAGCAATCAGCCCCAGCATTTT.

The chain recombines TRBV12-5 with TRBJ1-2; no firm D call. Germline CDR1 LGHNT, CDR2 FRNRAP. The CDR3 consists of 14 residues. Between the trimmed V and J ends, which lost 1 base and 6 bases, there was a span of 12 bases. CDR3 nucleotides: TGTGCTAGTGGTTTGGCCTCGGGTTGGGATGGCTACACCTTC. This translates into CASGLASGWDGYTF.

The chain couples TRBV25-1 to TRBJ2-7; maybe TRBD2 (5 bases). V lost 3 bases and J 5 bases, leaving 11 bases between the germline ends. Germline assignment: CDR1 MGHDK and CDR2 SYGVNS. The CDR3 length is 13 residues. The CDR3 sequence is CASSDWRVHEQYF. The CDR3 DNA sequence: TGTGCCAGCAGTGACTGGCGGGTCCACGAGCAGTACTTC.

The chain links TRBV7-8 to TRBJ2-1, with a tentative D call TRBD2 (5 bases). Trimming removed 1 base at V and 6 bases at J, with 13 bases between. Germline CDR1 SGHVS, CDR2 FQNEAQ. The CDR3 runs 15 residues. The CDR3 DNA reads as TGTGCCAGCAGCTTAGGTCCGGACTCCATCAATGAGCAGTTCTTC. Encoded protein: CASSLGPDSINEQFF.

The chain combines TRBV9 with TRBJ1-6, with D possibly matching TRBD1 (5 bases). The CDR3 is made up of 16 amino acids. With 0 bases removed from V and 2 bases from J, the gap between germline ends came to 9 bases. Looked up from germline, CDR1 is SGDLS and CDR2 is YYNGEE. CDR3 DNA: TGTGCCAGCAGCGTAGTGGGGGACCCCTATAATTCACCCCTCCACTTT. Protein product: CASSVVGDPYNSPLHF.

V and J are TRBV11-3 and TRBJ2-1; 8 positions match TRBD2. The CDR3 loop spans 15 amino acids. V lost 1 base to trimming and J lost 6 bases; unmatched junction nucleotides: 5. Germline V lookup: CDR1 SGHNT, CDR2 YENEEA. As DNA, the CDR3 is TGTGCCAGCAGCTTAGGGACTAGCATGGCCAATGAGCAGTTCTTC. Translating gives CASSLGTSMANEQFF.